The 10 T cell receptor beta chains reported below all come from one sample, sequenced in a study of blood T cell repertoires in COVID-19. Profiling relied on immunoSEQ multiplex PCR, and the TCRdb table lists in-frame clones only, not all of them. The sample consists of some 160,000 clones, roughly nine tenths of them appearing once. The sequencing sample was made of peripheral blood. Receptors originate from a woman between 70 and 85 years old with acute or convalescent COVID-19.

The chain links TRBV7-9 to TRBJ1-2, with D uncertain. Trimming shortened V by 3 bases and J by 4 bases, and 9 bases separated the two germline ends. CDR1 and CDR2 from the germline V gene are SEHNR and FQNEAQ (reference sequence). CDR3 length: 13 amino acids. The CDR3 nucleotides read TGTGCCAGCAGCTTCCGGGGTGGCTATGGCTACACCTTC. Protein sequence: CASSFRGGYGYTF. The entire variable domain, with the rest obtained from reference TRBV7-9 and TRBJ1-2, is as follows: DTGVSQNPRHKITKRGQNVTFRCDPISEHNRLYWYRQTLGQGPEFLTYFQNEAQLEKSRLLSDRFSAERPKGSFSTLEIQRTEQGDSAMYLCASSFRGGYGYTFGSGTRLTVV.

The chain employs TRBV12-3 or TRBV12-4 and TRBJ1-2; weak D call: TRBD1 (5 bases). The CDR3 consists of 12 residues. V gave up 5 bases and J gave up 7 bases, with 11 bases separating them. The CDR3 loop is CASSHRGAGYTF. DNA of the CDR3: TGTGCCAGCAGTCATAGGGGTGCTGGCTACACCTTC.

This CDR3 reads CASSQVRDTNTEAFF. The CDR3, as DNA: TGTGCCAGCAGCCAAGTTCGGGACACCAACACTGAAGCTTTCTTT. The chain carries TRBV4-2 and TRBJ1-1; tentative D call: TRBD1 (6 bases). Germline V gives CDR1 LGHNA, CDR2 YNFKEQ. The V end lost 1 base, the J end lost 2 bases, and 11 bases lay between the germline ends. The CDR3 extends over 15 amino acids.

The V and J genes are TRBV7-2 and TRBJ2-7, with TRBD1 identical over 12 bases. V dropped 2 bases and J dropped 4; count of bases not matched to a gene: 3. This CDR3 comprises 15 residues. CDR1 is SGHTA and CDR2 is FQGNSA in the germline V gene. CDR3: CASSLRGQGAYEQYF. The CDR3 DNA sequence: TGTGCCAGCAGCTTACGGGGACAGGGGGCTTACGAGCAGTACTTC.

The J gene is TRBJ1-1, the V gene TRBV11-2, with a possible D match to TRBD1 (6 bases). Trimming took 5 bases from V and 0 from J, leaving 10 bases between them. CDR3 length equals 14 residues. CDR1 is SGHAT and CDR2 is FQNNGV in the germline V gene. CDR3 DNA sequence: TGTGCCAGCAGCACAGGACAGCTGAACACTGAAGCTTTCTTT. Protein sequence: CASSTGQLNTEAFF.

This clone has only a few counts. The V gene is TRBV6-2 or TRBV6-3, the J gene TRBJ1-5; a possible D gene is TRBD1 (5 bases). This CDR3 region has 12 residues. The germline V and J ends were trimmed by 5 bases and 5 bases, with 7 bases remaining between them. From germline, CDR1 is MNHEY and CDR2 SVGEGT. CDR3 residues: CASSNRYQPQHF. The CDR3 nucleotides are TGTGCCAGCAGTAACAGGTATCAGCCCCAGCATTTT.

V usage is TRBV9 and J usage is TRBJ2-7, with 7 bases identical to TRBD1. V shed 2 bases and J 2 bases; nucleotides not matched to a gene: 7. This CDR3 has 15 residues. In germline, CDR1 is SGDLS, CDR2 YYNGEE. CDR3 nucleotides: TGTGCCAGCAGCGTTGCCGGGACAGACACCTACGAGCAGTACTTC. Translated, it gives CASSVAGTDTYEQYF.

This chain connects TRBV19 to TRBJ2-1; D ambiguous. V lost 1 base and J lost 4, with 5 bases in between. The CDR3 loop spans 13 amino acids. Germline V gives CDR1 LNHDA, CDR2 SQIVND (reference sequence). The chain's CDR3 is CASSIALYNEQFF. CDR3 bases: TGTGCCAGTAGTATAGCACTATACAATGAGCAGTTCTTC. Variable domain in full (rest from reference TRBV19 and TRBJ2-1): DGGITQSPKYLFRKEGQNVTLSCEQNLNHDAMYWYRQDPGQGLRLIYYSQIVNDFQKGDIAEGYSVSREKKESFPLTVTSAQKNPTAFYLCASSIALYNEQFFGPGTRLTVL.

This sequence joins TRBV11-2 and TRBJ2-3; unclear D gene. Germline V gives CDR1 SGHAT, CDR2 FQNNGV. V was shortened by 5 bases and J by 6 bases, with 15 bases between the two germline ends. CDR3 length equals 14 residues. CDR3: CASSKTVGWDTQYF. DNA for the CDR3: TGTGCCAGCAGCAAAACAGTGGGCTGGGATACGCAGTATTTT.

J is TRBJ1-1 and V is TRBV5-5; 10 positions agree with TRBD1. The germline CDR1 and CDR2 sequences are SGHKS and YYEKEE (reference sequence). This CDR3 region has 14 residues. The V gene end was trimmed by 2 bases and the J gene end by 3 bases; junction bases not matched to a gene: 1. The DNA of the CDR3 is TGTGCCAGCAGCTTCGGGACAGGGGACACTGAAGCTTTCTTT. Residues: CASSFGTGDTEAFF.